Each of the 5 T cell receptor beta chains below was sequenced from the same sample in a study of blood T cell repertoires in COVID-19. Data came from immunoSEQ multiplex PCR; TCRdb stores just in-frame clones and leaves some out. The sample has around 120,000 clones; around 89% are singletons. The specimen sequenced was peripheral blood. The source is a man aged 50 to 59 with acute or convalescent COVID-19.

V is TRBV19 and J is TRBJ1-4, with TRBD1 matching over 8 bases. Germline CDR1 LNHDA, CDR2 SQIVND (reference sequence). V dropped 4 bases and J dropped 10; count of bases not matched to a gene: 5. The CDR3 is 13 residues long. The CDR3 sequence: CASSSRDRRKLFF. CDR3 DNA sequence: TGTGCCAGTAGTAGCCGGGACAGGAGAAAACTGTTTTTT.

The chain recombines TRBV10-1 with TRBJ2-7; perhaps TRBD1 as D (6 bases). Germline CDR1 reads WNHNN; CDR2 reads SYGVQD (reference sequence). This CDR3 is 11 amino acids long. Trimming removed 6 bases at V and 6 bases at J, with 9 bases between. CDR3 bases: TGCGCCAGCAGACAGGGCGGCGAGCAGTACTTC. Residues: CASRQGGEQYF.

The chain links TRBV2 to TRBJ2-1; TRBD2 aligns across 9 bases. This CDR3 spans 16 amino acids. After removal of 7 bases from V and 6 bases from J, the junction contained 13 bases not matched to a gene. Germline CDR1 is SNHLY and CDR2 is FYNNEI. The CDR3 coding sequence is TGTGCCAGCACCACCTTAGCGGGAGAGGTCGGCAATGAGCAGTTCTTC. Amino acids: CASTTLAGEVGNEQFF.

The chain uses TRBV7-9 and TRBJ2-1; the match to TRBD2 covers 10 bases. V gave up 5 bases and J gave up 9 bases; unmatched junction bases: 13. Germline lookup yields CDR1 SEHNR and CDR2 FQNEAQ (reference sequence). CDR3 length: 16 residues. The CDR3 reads CASSLKLAGPGGEQFF. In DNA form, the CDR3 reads TGTGCCAGCAGCCTAAAACTAGCGGGACCGGGGGGTGAGCAGTTCTTC.

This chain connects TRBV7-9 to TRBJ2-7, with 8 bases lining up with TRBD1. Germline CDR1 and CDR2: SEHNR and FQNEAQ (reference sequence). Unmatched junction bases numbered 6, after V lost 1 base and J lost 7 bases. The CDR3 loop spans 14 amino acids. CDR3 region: CASSLGLRTGEQYF. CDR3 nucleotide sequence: TGTGCCAGCAGCTTAGGGTTGCGGACAGGGGAGCAGTACTTC.